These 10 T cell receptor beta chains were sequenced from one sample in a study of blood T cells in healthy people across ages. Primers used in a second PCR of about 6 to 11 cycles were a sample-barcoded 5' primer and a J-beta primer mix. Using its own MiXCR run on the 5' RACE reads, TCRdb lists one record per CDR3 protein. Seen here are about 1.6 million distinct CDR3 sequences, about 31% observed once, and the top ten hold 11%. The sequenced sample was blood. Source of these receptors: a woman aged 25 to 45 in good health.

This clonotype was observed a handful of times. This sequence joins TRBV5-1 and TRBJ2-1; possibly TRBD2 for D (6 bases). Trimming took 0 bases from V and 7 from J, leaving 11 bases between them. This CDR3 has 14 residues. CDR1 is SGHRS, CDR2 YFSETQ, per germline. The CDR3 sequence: CASSLGGGINEQFF. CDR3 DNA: TGCGCCAGCAGCTTGGGTGGGGGGATTAATGAGCAGTTCTTC.

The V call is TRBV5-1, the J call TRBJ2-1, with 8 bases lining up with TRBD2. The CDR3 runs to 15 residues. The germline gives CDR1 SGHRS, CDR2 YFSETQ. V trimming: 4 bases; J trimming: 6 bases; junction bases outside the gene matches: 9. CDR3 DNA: TGCGCCAGCAGCATCGGGGGGGGGTTTGGCAATGAGCAGTTCTTC. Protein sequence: CASSIGGGFGNEQFF.

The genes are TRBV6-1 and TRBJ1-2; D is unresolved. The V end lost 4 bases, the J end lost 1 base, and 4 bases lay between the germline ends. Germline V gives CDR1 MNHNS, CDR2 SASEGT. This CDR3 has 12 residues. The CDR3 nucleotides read TGTGCCAGCAGTGGGAATAACTATGGCTACACCTTC. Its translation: CASSGNNYGYTF.

The CDR3 protein is CASSIKWTVEGDQPQHF. The DNA for the CDR3 is TGTGCCAGCAGTATAAAATGGACAGTGGAAGGTGATCAGCCCCAGCATTTT. The chain employs TRBV27 and TRBJ1-5; TRBD1 might be the D (6 bases). V lost 5 bases to trimming and J lost 5 bases, with 22 bases between them. CDR1 is MNHEY and CDR2 is SMNVEV in the germline V gene (reference sequence). The CDR3 is made up of 17 amino acids.

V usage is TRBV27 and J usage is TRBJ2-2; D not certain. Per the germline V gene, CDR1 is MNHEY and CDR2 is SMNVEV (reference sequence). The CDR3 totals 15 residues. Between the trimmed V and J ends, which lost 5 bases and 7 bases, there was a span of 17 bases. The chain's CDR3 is CASSLFLVSVGELFF. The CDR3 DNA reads TGTGCCAGCAGTCTCTTTTTAGTTTCGGTCGGGGAGCTGTTTTTT.

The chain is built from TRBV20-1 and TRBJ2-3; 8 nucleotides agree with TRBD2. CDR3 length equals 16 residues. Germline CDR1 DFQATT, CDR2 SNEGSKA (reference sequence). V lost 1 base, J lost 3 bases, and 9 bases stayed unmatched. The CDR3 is CSARAWTAGVTDTQYF. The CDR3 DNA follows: TGCAGTGCTAGAGCTTGGACAGCGGGGGTAACAGATACGCAGTATTTT.

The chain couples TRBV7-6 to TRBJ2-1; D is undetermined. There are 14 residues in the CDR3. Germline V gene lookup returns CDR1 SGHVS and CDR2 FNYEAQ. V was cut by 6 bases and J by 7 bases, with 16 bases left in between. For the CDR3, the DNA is TGTGCCAGCAGTTTTAGGATCGGAGCGAATGAGCAGTTCTTC. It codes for CASSFRIGANEQFF.

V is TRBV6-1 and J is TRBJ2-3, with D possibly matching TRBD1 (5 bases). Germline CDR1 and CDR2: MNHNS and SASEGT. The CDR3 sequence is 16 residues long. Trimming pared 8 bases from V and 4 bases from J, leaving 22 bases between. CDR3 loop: CASLLRGLGVADTQYF. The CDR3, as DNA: TGTGCCAGCCTCCTGCGCGGTTTAGGGGTCGCAGATACGCAGTATTTT.

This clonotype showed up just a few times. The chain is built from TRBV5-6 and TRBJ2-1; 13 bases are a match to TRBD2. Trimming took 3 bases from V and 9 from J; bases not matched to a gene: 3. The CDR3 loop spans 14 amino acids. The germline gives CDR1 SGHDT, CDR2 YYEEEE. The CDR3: CASSSGLAGPEQFF. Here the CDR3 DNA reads TGTGCCAGCAGCTCGGGACTAGCGGGACCTGAGCAGTTCTTC.

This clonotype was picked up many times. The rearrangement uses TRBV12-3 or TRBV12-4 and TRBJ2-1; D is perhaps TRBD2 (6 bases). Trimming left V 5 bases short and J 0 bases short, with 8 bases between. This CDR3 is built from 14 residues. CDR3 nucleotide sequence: TGTGCCAGCAGTGACGGGAGCTCCTACAATGAGCAGTTCTTC. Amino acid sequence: CASSDGSSYNEQFF.